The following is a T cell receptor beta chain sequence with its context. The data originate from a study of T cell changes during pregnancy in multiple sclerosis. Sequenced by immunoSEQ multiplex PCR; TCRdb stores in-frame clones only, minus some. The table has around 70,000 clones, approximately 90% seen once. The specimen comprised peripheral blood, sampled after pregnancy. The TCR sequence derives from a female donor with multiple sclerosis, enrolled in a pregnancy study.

CDR3 in DNA: TGCGCCAGCAGTCAATTGAAGGAGGGATCCCCTCATGGCTACACCTTC. As protein: CASSQLKEGSPHGYTF. J is TRBJ1-2 and V is TRBV23-1; no definite D call. TRBV23-1 is designated an ORF whose function remains uncertain. The V end lost 1 base, the J end lost 6 bases, and 18 bases lay between the germline ends. This CDR3 comprises 16 residues.